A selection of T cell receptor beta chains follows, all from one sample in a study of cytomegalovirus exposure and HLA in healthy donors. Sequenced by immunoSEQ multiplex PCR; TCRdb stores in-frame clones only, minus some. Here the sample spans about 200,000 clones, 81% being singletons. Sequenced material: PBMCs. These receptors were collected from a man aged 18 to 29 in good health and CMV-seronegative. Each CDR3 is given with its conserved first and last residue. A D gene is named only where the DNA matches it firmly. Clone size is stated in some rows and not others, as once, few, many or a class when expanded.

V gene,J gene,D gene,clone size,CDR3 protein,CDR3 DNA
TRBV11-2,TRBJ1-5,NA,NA,CASSPRGRDQPQHF,TGTGCCAGCAGCCCCCGGGGGAGAGATCAGCCCCAGCATTTT
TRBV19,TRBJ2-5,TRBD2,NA,CASSIVGGSETQYF,TGTGCCAGTAGTATAGTGGGAGGGTCCGAGACCCAGTACTTC
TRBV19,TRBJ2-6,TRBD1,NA,CASRTGGGGANVLTF,TGTGCCAGTAGGACAGGGGGCGGTGGGGCCAACGTCCTGACTTTC
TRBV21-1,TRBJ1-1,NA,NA,CASSKDSGKVMNTEAFF,TGTGCCAGCAGCAAAGACTCAGGGAAGGTGATGAACACTGAAGCTTTCTTT
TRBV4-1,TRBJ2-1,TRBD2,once,CASSQEGLANYNEQFF,TGCGCCAGCAGCCAAGAGGGACTAGCGAATTACAATGAGCAGTTCTTC
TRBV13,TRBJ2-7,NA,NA,CASSFQLQSSYEQYF,TGTGCCAGCAGCTTTCAACTCCAAAGCTCCTACGAGCAGTACTTC
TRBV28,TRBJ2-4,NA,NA,CASSPGTRKNIQYF,TGTGCCAGCAGTCCCGGGACACGTAAAAACATTCAGTACTTC
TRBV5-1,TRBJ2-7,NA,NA,CASSLGPNEQYF,TGCGCCAGCAGCTTGGGTCCAAACGAGCAGTACTTC
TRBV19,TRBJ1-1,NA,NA,CASRGGSGASGTEAFF,TGTGCCAGTAGAGGAGGGTCGGGTGCCTCAGGCACTGAAGCTTTCTTT
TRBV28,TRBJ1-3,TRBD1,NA,CASSSDRGPSHAGNTIYF,TGTGCCAGCAGTTCTGACAGGGGACCATCACACGCTGGAAACACCATATATTTT
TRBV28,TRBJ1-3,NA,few,CASSPLSGNTIYF,TGTGCCAGCAGTCCTCTCTCTGGAAACACCATATATTTT
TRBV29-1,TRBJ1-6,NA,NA,CSVKLGDTNSPLHF,TGCAGCGTAAAGTTGGGTGACACCAATTCACCCCTCCACTTT
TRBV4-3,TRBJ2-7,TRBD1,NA,CASSQTSGQGTIYEQYF,TGCGCCAGCAGCCAAACGAGTGGACAGGGCACCATCTACGAGCAGTACTTC
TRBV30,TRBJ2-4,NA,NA,CAWSSGQQNIQYF,TGTGCCTGGAGTTCAGGACAGCAAAACATTCAGTACTTC
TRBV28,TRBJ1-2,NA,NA,CASSPGLGYTF,TGTGCCAGCAGCCCGGGACTGGGCTACACCTTC
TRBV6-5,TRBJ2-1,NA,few,CASSYAGGNSYNEQFF,TGTGCCAGCAGTTACGCCGGAGGCAACTCCTACAATGAGCAGTTCTTC
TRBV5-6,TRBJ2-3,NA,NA,CASSYGGDTQYF,TGTGCCAGCAGCTACGGGGGAGATACGCAGTATTTT
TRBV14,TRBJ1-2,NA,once,CASSQVPAGGYTF,TGTGCCAGCAGCCAAGTTCCAGCGGGCGGCTACACCTTC
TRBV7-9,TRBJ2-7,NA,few,CSSSLGPGWGEQYF,TGTTCCAGCAGCTTAGGTCCAGGGTGGGGCGAGCAGTACTTC
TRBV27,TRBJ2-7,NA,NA,CASSLSQRGYEQYF,TGTGCCAGCAGTTTAAGTCAACGGGGCTACGAGCAGTACTTC
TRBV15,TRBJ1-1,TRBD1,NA,CATSKPWDREYVNTEAFF,TGTGCCACCAGCAAACCTTGGGACAGGGAGTACGTGAACACTGAAGCTTTCTTT
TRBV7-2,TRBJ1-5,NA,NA,CASSLGLRQPQHF,TGTGCCAGCAGCTTAGGGTTGCGTCAGCCCCAGCATTTT
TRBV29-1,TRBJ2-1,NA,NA,CSGGRTEYNEQFF,TGCAGCGGGGGGCGGACAGAATACAATGAGCAGTTCTTC
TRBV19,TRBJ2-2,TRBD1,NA,CASSITIQGAGNTGELFF,TGTGCCAGTAGTATAACGATTCAGGGGGCGGGCAACACCGGGGAGCTGTTTTTT
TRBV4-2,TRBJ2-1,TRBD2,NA,CASSQILQREILVHEQFF,TGTGCCAGCAGCCAAATCTTGCAGCGGGAAATTCTCGTCCATGAGCAGTTCTTC
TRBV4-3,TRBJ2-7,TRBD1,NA,CASSHSGTGSYEQYF,TGCGCCAGCAGCCATTCCGGGACAGGTTCCTACGAGCAGTACTTC
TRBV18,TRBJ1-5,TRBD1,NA,CASSPRTGGQPQHF,TGTGCCAGCTCACCCAGAACAGGGGGTCAGCCCCAGCATTTT
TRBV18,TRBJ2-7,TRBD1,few,CASSPRGDRGGTEQYF,TGTGCCAGCTCACCCCGAGGGGACAGGGGAGGGACGGAGCAGTACTTC
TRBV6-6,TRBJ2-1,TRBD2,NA,CASRKLAAHNEQFF,TGTGCCAGCAGGAAACTAGCGGCACACAATGAGCAGTTCTTC
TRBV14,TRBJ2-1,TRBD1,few,CASSHTGGGAEQFF,TGTGCCAGCAGCCATACAGGGGGAGGAGCTGAGCAGTTCTTC
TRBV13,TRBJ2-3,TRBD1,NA,CASSQDRGYTDTQYF,TGTGCCAGCAGCCAGGACAGGGGGTACACAGATACGCAGTATTTT
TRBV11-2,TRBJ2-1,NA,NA,CASSFLRGLATVNEQFF,TGTGCCAGCAGCTTTCTTCGCGGTCTAGCTACCGTAAATGAGCAGTTCTTC
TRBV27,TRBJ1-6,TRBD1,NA,CASSLTWTGFSPLHF,TGTGCCAGCAGTCTAACTTGGACAGGGTTTTCACCCCTCCACTTT
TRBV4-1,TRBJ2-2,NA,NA,CASSQDPGLPRGELFF,TGCGCCAGCAGCCAAGATCCGGGACTTCCAAGGGGGGAGCTGTTTTTT
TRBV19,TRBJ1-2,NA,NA,CASSSTWPPNYGYTF,TGTGCCAGTAGTAGTACATGGCCCCCTAACTATGGCTACACCTTC
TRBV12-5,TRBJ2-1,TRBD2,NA,CASGYQASGVRRNEQFF,TGTGCTAGTGGTTACCAGGCTAGCGGGGTAAGGCGAAATGAGCAGTTCTTC
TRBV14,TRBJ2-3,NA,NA,CASSHFQGTDTQYF,TGTGCCAGCAGCCATTTTCAGGGCACAGATACGCAGTATTTT
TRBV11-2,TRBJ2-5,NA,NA,CASSLGTSQETQYF,TGTGCCAGCAGCTTAGGGACTTCCCAAGAGACCCAGTACTTC
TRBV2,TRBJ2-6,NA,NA,CASRDDSSGANVLTF,TGTGCCAGCAGGGACGACAGTTCTGGGGCCAACGTCCTGACTTTC
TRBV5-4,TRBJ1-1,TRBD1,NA,CASSSDRSARGTEAFF,TGTGCCAGCAGCTCGGACAGGAGCGCCCGTGGCACTGAAGCTTTCTTT
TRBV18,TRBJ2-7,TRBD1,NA,CASSPRTGDYEQYF,TGTGCCAGCTCACCACGGACAGGAGACTACGAGCAGTACTTC
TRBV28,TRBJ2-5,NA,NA,CASSSSGLIGETQYF,TGTGCCAGCAGTTCCTCCGGACTGATTGGGGAGACCCAGTACTTC
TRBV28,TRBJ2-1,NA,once,CASSLLRSSYNEQFF,TGTGCCAGCAGTTTGTTGAGGAGCTCCTACAATGAGCAGTTCTTC
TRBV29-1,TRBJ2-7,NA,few,CSVVGGQGTYYEQYF,TGCAGCGTTGTGGGGGGTCAGGGAACTTACTACGAGCAGTACTTC
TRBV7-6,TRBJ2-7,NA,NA,CASSPARGEQYF,TGTGCCAGCAGCCCAGCACGCGGGGAGCAGTACTTC
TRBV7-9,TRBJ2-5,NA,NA,CASAGSAPQETQYF,TGTGCCAGCGCTGGCAGTGCACCTCAAGAGACCCAGTACTTC
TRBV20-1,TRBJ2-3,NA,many,CSSLLSDTQYF,TGCAGCTCCCTATTAAGCGATACGCAGTATTTT
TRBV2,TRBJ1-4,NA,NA,CASTPYRHATNEKLFF,TGTGCCAGCACTCCGTACAGGCACGCAACTAATGAAAAACTGTTTTTT
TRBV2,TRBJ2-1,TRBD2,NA,CASSGVAGVNNEQFF,TGTGCCAGCAGTGGCGTAGCGGGGGTTAACAATGAGCAGTTCTTC